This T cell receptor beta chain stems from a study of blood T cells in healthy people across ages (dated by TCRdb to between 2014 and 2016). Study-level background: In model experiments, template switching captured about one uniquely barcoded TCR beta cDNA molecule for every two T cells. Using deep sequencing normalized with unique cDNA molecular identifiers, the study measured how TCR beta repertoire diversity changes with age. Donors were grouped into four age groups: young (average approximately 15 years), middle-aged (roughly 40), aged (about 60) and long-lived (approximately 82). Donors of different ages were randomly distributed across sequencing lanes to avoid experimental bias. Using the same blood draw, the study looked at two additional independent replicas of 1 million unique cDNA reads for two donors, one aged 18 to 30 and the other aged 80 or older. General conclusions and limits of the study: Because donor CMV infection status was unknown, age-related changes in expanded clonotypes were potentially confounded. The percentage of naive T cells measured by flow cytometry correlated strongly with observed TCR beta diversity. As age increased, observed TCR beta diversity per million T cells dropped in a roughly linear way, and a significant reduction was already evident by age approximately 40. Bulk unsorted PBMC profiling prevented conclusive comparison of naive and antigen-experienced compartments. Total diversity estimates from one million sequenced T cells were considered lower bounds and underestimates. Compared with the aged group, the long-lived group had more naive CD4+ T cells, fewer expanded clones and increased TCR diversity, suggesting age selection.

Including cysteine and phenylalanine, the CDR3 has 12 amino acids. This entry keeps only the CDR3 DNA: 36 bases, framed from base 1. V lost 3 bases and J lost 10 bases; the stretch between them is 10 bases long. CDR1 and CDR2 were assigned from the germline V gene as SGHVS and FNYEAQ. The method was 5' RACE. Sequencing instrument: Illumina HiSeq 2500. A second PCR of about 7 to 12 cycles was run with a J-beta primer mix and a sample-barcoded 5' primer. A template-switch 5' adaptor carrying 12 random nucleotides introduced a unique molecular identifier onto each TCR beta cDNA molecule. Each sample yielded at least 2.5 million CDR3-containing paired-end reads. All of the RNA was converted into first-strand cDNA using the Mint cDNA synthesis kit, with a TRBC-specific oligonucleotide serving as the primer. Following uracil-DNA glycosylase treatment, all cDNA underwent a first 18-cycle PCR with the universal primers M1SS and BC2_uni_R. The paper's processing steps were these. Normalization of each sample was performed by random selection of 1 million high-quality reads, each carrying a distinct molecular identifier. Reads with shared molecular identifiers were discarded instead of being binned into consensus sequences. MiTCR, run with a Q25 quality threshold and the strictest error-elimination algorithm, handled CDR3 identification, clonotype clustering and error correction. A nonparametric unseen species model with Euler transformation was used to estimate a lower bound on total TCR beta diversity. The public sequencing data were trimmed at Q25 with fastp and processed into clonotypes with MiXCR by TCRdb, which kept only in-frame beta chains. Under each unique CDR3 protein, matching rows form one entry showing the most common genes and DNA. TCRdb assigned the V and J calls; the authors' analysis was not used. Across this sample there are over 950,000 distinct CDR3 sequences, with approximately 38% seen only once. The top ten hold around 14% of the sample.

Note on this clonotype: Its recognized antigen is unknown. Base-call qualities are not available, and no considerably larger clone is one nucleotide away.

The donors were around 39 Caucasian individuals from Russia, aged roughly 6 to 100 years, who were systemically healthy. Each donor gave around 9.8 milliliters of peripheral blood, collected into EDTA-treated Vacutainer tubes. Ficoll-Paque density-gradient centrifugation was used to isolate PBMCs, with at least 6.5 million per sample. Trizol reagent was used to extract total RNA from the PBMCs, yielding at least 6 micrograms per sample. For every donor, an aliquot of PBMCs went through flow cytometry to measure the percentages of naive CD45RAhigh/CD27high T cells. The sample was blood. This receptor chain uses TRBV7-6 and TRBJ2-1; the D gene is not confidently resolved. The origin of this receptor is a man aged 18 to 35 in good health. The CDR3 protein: CASSFNWQEQFF. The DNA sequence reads TGTGCCAGCAGCTTTAATTGGCAGGAGCAGTTCTTC.